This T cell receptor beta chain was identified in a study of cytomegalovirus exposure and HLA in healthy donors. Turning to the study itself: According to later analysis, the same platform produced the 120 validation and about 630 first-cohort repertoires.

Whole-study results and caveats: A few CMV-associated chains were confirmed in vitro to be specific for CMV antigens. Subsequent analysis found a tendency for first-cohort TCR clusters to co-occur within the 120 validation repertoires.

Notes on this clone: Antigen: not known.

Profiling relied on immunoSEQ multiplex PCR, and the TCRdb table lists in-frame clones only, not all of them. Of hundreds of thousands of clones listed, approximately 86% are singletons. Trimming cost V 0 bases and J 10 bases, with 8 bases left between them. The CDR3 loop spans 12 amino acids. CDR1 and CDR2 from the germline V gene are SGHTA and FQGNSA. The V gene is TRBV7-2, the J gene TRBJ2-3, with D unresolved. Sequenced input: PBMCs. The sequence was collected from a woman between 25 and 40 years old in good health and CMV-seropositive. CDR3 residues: CASSLARQAQYF. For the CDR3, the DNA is TGTGCCAGCAGCTTAGCCCGCCAGGCGCAGTATTTT.